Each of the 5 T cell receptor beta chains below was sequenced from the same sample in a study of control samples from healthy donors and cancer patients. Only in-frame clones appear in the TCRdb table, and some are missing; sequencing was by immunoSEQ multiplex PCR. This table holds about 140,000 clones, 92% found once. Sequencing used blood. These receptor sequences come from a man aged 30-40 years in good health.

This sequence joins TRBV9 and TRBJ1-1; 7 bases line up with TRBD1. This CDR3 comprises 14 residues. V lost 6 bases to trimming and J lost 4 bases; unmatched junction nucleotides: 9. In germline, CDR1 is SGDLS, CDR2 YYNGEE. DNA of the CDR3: TGTGCCAGCACCTCGACAGGGTGGAGCACTGAAGCTTTCTTT. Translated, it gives CASTSTGWSTEAFF.

The CDR3 sequence: CASNMGQGNYGYTF. CDR3 coding DNA: TGTGCCAGCAATATGGGACAGGGCAACTATGGCTACACCTTC. This sequence joins TRBV6-5 and TRBJ1-2; the match to TRBD1 covers 9 bases. J lost 2 bases, V lost 7 bases, and 5 bases had no gene match. Germline-derived CDR1 and CDR2 are MNHEY and SVGAGI. The CDR3 spans 14 residues.

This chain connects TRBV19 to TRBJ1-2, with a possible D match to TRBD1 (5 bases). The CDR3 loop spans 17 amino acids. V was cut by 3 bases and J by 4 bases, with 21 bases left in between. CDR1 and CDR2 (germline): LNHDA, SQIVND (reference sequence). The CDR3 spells CASSIRQGGIKGYGYTF. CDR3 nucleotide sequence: TGTGCCAGTAGTATTAGGCAGGGCGGAATCAAAGGCTATGGCTACACCTTC. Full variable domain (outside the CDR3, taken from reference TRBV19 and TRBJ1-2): DGGITQSPKYLFRKEGQNVTLSCEQNLNHDAMYWYRQDPGQGLRLIYYSQIVNDFQKGDIAEGYSVSREKKESFPLTVTSAQKNPTAFYLCASSIRQGGIKGYGYTFGSGTRLTVV.

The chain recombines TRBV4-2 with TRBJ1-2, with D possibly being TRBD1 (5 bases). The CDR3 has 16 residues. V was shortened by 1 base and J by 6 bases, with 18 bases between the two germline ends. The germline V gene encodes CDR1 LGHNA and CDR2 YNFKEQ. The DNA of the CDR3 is TGTGCCAGCAGCCAAGGCCGAAACACAGGATCTGATGGCTACACCTTC. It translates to CASSQGRNTGSDGYTF.

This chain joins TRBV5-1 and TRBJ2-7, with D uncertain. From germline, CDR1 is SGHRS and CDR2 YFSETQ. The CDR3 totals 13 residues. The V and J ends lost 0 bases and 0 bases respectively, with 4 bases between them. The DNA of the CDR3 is TGCGCCAGCAGCTTGGAGGCCTCCTACGAGCAGTACTTC. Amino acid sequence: CASSLEASYEQYF.